The clone carrying this T cell receptor beta chain turned up a few times. Authors' methods: By means of reference gene primer amplification, nucleated cell counts were estimated. Data came from immunoSEQ multiplex PCR; TCRdb stores just in-frame clones and leaves some out. The V and J calls and clone size come from that table; D and trimming were worked out from the DNA. The sample carries about 140,000 clones, around 87% recorded once. The sample is drawn from a study of blood T cell repertoires in COVID-19. Participants came from some 23 US areas, aged roughly 18 to 89 years. Two consecutive negative NP/OP PCR tests, clearance, or resolved symptoms defined Cohort 3 recovery. The clonotype was recovered from a man in his 60s who had recovered from COVID-19. Sequencing was carried out using PBMCs or T cells enriched from blood (not recorded which).

In nucleotides, the CDR3 is TGCAGCGTTGTACAGGCCTACGAGCAGTACTTC. This translates into CSVVQAYEQYF. The genes are TRBV29-1 and TRBJ2-7; TRBD1 is a possible D gene (5 bases). Trimming shortened V by 4 bases and J by 2 bases, and 6 bases separated the two germline ends. Germline V gives CDR1 SQVTM, CDR2 ANQGSEA. The CDR3 has 11 residues.